The subject of this entry is one TCR beta chain. The CDR3 is made up of 16 amino acids. V was shortened by 6 bases and J by 7 bases, with 22 bases between the two germline ends. CDR1 and CDR2 from the germline V gene are MDHEN and SYDVKM. The data stem from a study of blood T cell repertoires in COVID-19. As for the study in general: In each case, the material was cDNA or gDNA derived from T cells, B-cell-depleted T cells, or PBMCs.

Living in 24 US areas, the participants were between roughly 18 and 90 years of age. Allocation to cohorts depended on clinical history reported by the participants. Recovered status applied to Cohort 3 donors who had two consecutive negative PCRs. It also applied to those with clearance or with symptom resolution. The data were produced by immunoSEQ multiplex PCR, yet TCRdb's version contains in-frame clones alone and is incomplete. Of hundreds of thousands of clones listed, around 91% are singletons. This sequence originates from a man aged 18-30 years who had recovered from COVID-19. Sequenced material: PBMCs or T cells enriched from blood (not recorded which). This chain joins TRBV28 and TRBJ2-1; a weak D match, TRBD1 (5 bases). CDR3 residues: CASSTGSGLVSNEQFF. CDR3 coding DNA: TGTGCCAGCAGCACTGGGTCAGGGCTAGTGAGTAATGAGCAGTTCTTC.